These 18 T cell receptor beta chains were all obtained from the same sample, sequenced in a study of human T cells and chemical hapten exposure. TCRdb recomputed calls from the RACE reads with MiXCR, one row per CDR3 protein. Here the sample spans around 300,000 distinct CDR3 sequences, around 7.3% being singletons. The time point: pre-sensitization, week 0. As to treatment: therapeutic diphenylcyclopropenone sensitization with weekly scalp DPC. The sample here was whole blood, taken in connection with sensitization to the hapten diphenylcyclopropenone (DPC). The receptors come from a man younger than 35 with alopecia areata. Some clones in this sample may be carry-over from other donors' samples.

The chain combines TRBV7-2 with TRBJ2-2, with TRBD1 as a possible D gene (6 bases). The V gene's germline CDR1 is SGHTA and CDR2 FQGNSA. The CDR3 spans 14 residues. The V gene lost 4 bases and the J gene lost 2 bases, with 8 bases spanning the gap. For the CDR3, the DNA is TGTGCCAGCAGCTGGGGGACAAACACCGGGGAGCTGTTTTTT. Translated: CASSWGTNTGELFF. The whole variable domain, remainder taken from reference TRBV7-2 and TRBJ2-2, is GAGVSQSPSNKVTEKGKDVELRCDPISGHTALYWYRQSLGQGLEFLIYFQGNSAPDKSGLPSDRFSAERTGGSVSTLTIQRTQQEDSAVYLCASSWGTNTGELFFGEGSRLTVL.

The chain employs TRBV6-5 and TRBJ2-1; 8 bases are a match to TRBD1. Germline assignment: CDR1 MNHEY and CDR2 SVGAGI. The CDR3 sequence is 14 residues long. V shed 8 bases and J 6 bases; nucleotides not matched to a gene: 9. CDR3 residues: CASADRAYSNEQFF. The CDR3, as DNA: TGTGCCAGCGCGGACAGGGCGTACTCCAATGAGCAGTTCTTC.

This rearrangement joins TRBV29-1 to TRBJ1-2; 7 bases line up with TRBD1. The CDR3 has 14 amino acids. Per the germline V gene, CDR1 is SQVTM and CDR2 is ANQGSEA. The V segment lost 7 bases and the J segment 7 bases; nucleotides outside the gene matches: 15. The CDR3, as DNA: TGCAGCGCCGACGACAGGGCCTTATCCTCTGGCTACACCTTC. Amino acid sequence: CSADDRALSSGYTF.

The V gene is TRBV6-6, the J gene TRBJ2-7; no reliable D call. Germline lookup yields CDR1 MNHNY and CDR2 SVGAGI (reference sequence). This CDR3 contains 13 residues. Trimming stripped 6 bases from V and 0 bases from J, with 9 bases between. The CDR3 nucleotides are TGTGCCAGCAGGTACATTAGCTCCTACGAGCAGTACGTC. The encoded protein is CASRYISSYEQYV.

This chain joins TRBV6-6 and TRBJ1-1; 7 positions agree with TRBD1. V dropped 0 bases and J dropped 5; count of bases not matched to a gene: 6. The CDR3 spans 15 residues. Germline-derived CDR1 and CDR2 are MNHNY and SVGAGI (reference sequence). The CDR3 loop is CASSYSAAGGTEAFF. The CDR3 DNA reads as TGTGCCAGCAGTTACTCGGCCGCAGGGGGGACTGAAGCTTTCTTT.

Ten or more counts support this clonotype. This chain links TRBV7-2 with TRBJ2-2; D tentatively fits TRBD1 or TRBD2 (5 bases each). Trimming shortened V by 5 bases and J by 6 bases, and 16 bases separated the two germline ends. Germline CDR1 reads SGHTA; CDR2 reads FQGNSA. This CDR3 contains 15 residues. DNA of the CDR3: TGTGCCAGCAGCCACCGGGACGGGTTGTCCGGGGAGCTGTTTTTT. It is translated as CASSHRDGLSGELFF.

The gene calls are TRBV4-2 and TRBJ1-2, with 10 positions matching TRBD1. The CDR3 covers 15 residues. Looked up from germline, CDR1 is LGHNA and CDR2 is YNFKEQ. V gave up 5 bases and J gave up 4 bases; unmatched junction bases: 7. DNA of the CDR3: TGTGCCAGCAGCGCGGGGGGACAGGGGATCTATGGCTACACCTTC. It yields the protein CASSAGGQGIYGYTF.

The chain couples TRBV27 to TRBJ2-7; no clear D gene. CDR3 length: 14 residues. Germline V gene sequence: CDR1 MNHEY, CDR2 SMNVEV (reference sequence). Trimming removed 4 bases from V and 5 bases from J, with 15 bases in between. CDR3 amino acids: CASSSPEGMDEQYF. CDR3 coding DNA: TGTGCCAGCAGTTCACCGGAAGGGATGGACGAGCAGTACTTC.

This clonotype occurred a few times. The chain joins TRBV7-3 to TRBJ2-3; D remains ambiguous. The germline V gene encodes CDR1 SGHTA and CDR2 FQGTGA. Trimming removed 5 bases at V and 6 bases at J, with 12 bases between. This CDR3 region has 13 residues. In DNA, the CDR3 is TGTGCCAGCAGCCAACAGCCACGGGATACGCAGTATTTT. Protein product: CASSQQPRDTQYF.

The chain links TRBV18 to TRBJ2-7, with D unresolved. Trimming cost V 4 bases and J 4 bases, with 11 bases left between them. The CDR3 spans 13 residues. Germline CDR1 reads KGHSH; CDR2 reads LQKENI. The CDR3 is CASSLLPLYEQYF. The CDR3 coding sequence is TGTGCCAGCTCACTACTCCCTTTGTACGAGCAGTACTTC.

The chain combines TRBV14 with TRBJ2-3; tentative D call: TRBD1 (5 bases). The CDR3 extends over 13 amino acids. The germline gives CDR1 SGHDN, CDR2 FVKESK. V was clipped by 0 bases and J by 10 bases, with 11 bases between them. In nucleotides, the CDR3 is TGTGCCAGCAGCCAAGACATGGTAGGGGCGCAGTATTTT. This gives the protein CASSQDMVGAQYF.

This clonotype has only a few counts. This chain joins TRBV20-1 and TRBJ1-5, with 9 bases that match TRBD1. The germline gives CDR1 DFQATT, CDR2 SNEGSKA (reference sequence). V was clipped by 5 bases and J by 3 bases; unmatched bases: 8. This CDR3 has 15 amino acids. For the CDR3, the DNA is TGCAGTGCTTTCTCGACAGGGGGGCTCAATCAGCCCCAGCATTTT. This codes for CSAFSTGGLNQPQHF.

This sequence joins TRBV28 and TRBJ2-1, with 12 bases aligning to TRBD1. CDR3 length: 14 residues. Germline V gene data show CDR1 as MDHEN and CDR2 as SYDVKM. J was trimmed by 6 bases and V by 8 bases; bases with no gene match: 5. The CDR3 is CASAGTGGINEQFF. The CDR3 nucleotides read TGTGCCAGCGCCGGGACAGGGGGCATCAATGAGCAGTTCTTC.

This clonotype was found a few times. The chain is built from TRBV7-9 and TRBJ1-4; D gene unclear. Germline CDR1 SEHNR, CDR2 FQNEAQ (reference sequence). The V gene lost 1 base and the J gene lost 6 bases, with 6 bases spanning the gap. This CDR3 is 13 amino acids long. The CDR3: CASSLESYEKLFF. The CDR3 DNA follows: TGTGCCAGCAGCTTAGAATCGTATGAAAAACTGTTTTTT.

This clonotype was seen a few times. The V call is TRBV6-2 or TRBV6-3, the J call TRBJ2-7, with D possibly matching TRBD1 (6 bases). This CDR3 is built from 16 residues. Germline V CDR1 and CDR2: MNHEY, SVGEGT. V was shortened by 6 bases and J by 0 bases, with 18 bases between the two germline ends. The CDR3 nucleotides read TGTGCCAGCAGCGAGTCGGGACACAAATCCTCCTACGAGCAGTACGTC. This codes for CASSESGHKSSYEQYV.

This clonotype has only a few counts. The V and J genes are TRBV20-1 and TRBJ2-1, with D possibly matching TRBD1 (6 bases). Trimming took off 4 bases at V and 10 bases at J, with 17 bases between the two ends. The CDR3 totals 13 residues. CDR1 and CDR2 from the germline V gene are DFQATT and SNEGSKA (reference sequence). In DNA form, the CDR3 reads TGCAGTGCTACCATAGGGGGATGGTTCGAGCAGTTCTTC. Its protein is CSATIGGWFEQFF.

The chain carries TRBV12-3 or TRBV12-4 and TRBJ2-5, with D unresolved. There are 13 residues in the CDR3. With 7 bases removed from V and 1 base from J, the gap between germline ends came to 10 bases. Here the CDR3 DNA reads TGTGCCAGCACCCGGGCCACCCAAGAGACCCAGTACTTC. Its protein is CASTRATQETQYF.

The rearrangement links TRBV7-8 to TRBJ1-4; 8 bases are a match to TRBD1. Germline CDR1 is SGHVS and CDR2 is FQNEAQ. The CDR3 has 14 residues. V was pared by 5 bases and J by 3 bases, with 2 bases of the junction left unmatched. The CDR3 region is CASSRQGSNEKLFF. The DNA for the CDR3 is TGTGCCAGCAGCCGACAGGGGTCTAATGAAAAACTGTTTTTT.